The 9 T cell receptor beta chains below were found in one sample sequenced in a study of blood T cell repertoires in COVID-19. Profiling relied on immunoSEQ multiplex PCR, and the TCRdb table lists in-frame clones only, not all of them. The sample records about 140,000 clones, about 87% being singletons. The material sequenced was peripheral blood. All receptors derive from a woman older than 75 with acute or convalescent COVID-19.

The chain couples TRBV5-4 to TRBJ2-1; D might be TRBD2 (7 bases). CDR3 size: 15 residues. V was trimmed by 2 bases and J by 4 bases, leaving 13 bases between them. Per germline, CDR1 SGHNT and CDR2 YYREEE (reference sequence). The CDR3 DNA reads TGTGCCAGCAGCTTAACGGGGGGCGGTTACAATGAGCAGTTCTTC. Its translation: CASSLTGGGYNEQFF.

The V call is TRBV2, the J call TRBJ1-3, with unresolved D. Germline V lookup: CDR1 SNHLY, CDR2 FYNNEI. Trimming took 7 bases from V and 0 from J, leaving 10 bases between them. This CDR3 comprises 14 residues. The CDR3 protein is CASKAGNSGNTIYF. CDR3 DNA: TGTGCCAGCAAAGCAGGCAACTCTGGAAACACCATATATTTT.

This chain joins TRBV13 and TRBJ2-2; possibly TRBD2 for D (6 bases). CDR3 length equals 15 residues. CDR1 and CDR2 (germline): PRHDT, FYEKMQ (reference sequence). Trimming pared 3 bases from V and 2 bases from J, leaving 10 bases between. DNA of the CDR3: TGTGCCAGCAGCTTGGGAGGCCTTAACACCGGGGAGCTGTTTTTT. Translating gives CASSLGGLNTGELFF. The full variable domain, with the rest looked up from reference TRBV13 and TRBJ2-2, is AAGVIQSPRHLIKEKRETATLKCYPIPRHDTVYWYQQGPGQDPQFLISFYEKMQSDKGSIPDRFSAQQFSDYHSELNMSSLELGDSALYFCASSLGGLNTGELFFGEGSRLTVL.

The chain is built from TRBV13 and TRBJ2-3, with TRBD2 as a possible D gene (5 bases). Germline V gene sequence: CDR1 PRHDT, CDR2 FYEKMQ (reference sequence). The CDR3 consists of 15 residues. V lost 2 bases, J lost 6 bases, and 15 bases lay in between. The CDR3 sequence: CASSLIGFGVDTQYF. CDR3 coding DNA: TGTGCCAGCAGCTTAATTGGCTTCGGGGTGGATACGCAGTATTTT. Full variable domain (missing parts from reference TRBV13 and TRBJ2-3): AAGVIQSPRHLIKEKRETATLKCYPIPRHDTVYWYQQGPGQDPQFLISFYEKMQSDKGSIPDRFSAQQFSDYHSELNMSSLELGDSALYFCASSLIGFGVDTQYFGPGTRLTVL.

This chain connects TRBV5-4 to TRBJ2-5, with D perhaps matching TRBD2 (5 bases). The V end was cut by 3 bases, the J end by 1 base, with 10 bases between. The CDR3 is made up of 14 amino acids. Germline values: CDR1 SGHNT, CDR2 YYREEE (reference sequence). CDR3 loop: CASSYPRAQETQYF. The CDR3 coding sequence is TGTGCCAGCAGCTACCCGCGGGCCCAAGAGACCCAGTACTTC.

The rearrangement links TRBV18 to TRBJ1-2, with 7 bases that match TRBD1. The CDR3 contains 16 residues. Losses at the gene ends were 1 base for V and 4 bases for J; bases not matched to a gene: 9. Germline V gene lookup returns CDR1 KGHSH and CDR2 LQKENI. Here the CDR3 DNA reads TGTGCCAGCTCACCACTGCCGCCGGGACAGATCTATGGCTACACCTTC. It codes for CASSPLPPGQIYGYTF.

V and J are TRBV5-5 and TRBJ1-2; tentatively, D is TRBD1 (5 bases). Germline CDR1 is SGHKS and CDR2 is YYEKEE (reference sequence). The V end lost 4 bases, the J end lost 2 bases, and 9 bases lay between the germline ends. This CDR3 is 13 amino acids long. DNA for the CDR3: TGTGCCAGCAGCAGCGGGGCCAACTATGGCTACACCTTC. Amino acids: CASSSGANYGYTF. Full variable domain (rest looked up from reference TRBV5-5 and TRBJ1-2): DAGVTQSPTHLIKTRGQQVTLRCSPISGHKSVSWYQQVLGQGPQFIFQYYEKEERGRGNFPDRFSARQFPNYSSELNVNALLLGDSALYLCASSSGANYGYTFGSGTRLTVV.

This clone was found once. The chain links TRBV7-8 to TRBJ1-5; D remains ambiguous. CDR3 length: 14 residues. Germline V CDR1 and CDR2: SGHVS, FQNEAQ. Trimming removed 5 bases at V and 5 bases at J, with 13 bases between. CDR3: CASSPNSADQPQHF. In nucleotides, the CDR3 is TGTGCCAGCAGCCCCAACAGTGCCGATCAGCCCCAGCATTTT.

The chain uses TRBV7-9 and TRBJ2-5, with D possibly matching TRBD1 (6 bases). The CDR3 is 17 amino acids. Germline V gene data show CDR1 as SEHNR and CDR2 as FQNEAQ (reference sequence). V was pared by 5 bases and J by 3 bases, with 22 bases between. CDR3 residues: CASSASIAGTIEETQYF. CDR3 sequence (DNA): TGTGCCAGCAGCGCATCAATCGCCGGGACAATCGAAGAGACCCAGTACTTC.